Listed here are 6 T cell receptor beta chains from one sample, sequenced in a study of identical twins. TCRdb re-derived calls from the 5' RACE reads in MiXCR, one entry per CDR3 protein. The sample shows roughly 240,000 distinct CDR3 sequences, 7.5% of them seen only once. This same sample was also part of a study on yellow fever vaccine responses in identical twins.

Sequencing input: CD8+ T cells sorted from blood. These receptor sequences come from a woman aged 18 to 35 in good health.

The V call is TRBV4-1, the J call TRBJ2-3; a weak D match, TRBD2 (5 bases). The CDR3 consists of 15 residues. V gave up 2 bases and J gave up 2 bases, with 11 bases separating them. Germline V lookup: CDR1 MGHRA, CDR2 YSYEKL. Here the CDR3 DNA reads TGCGCCAGCAGCCAATTCGGACTCAACACAGATACGCAGTATTTT. Its protein is CASSQFGLNTDTQYF.

This clonotype was detected many times. The rearrangement joins TRBV12-3 or TRBV12-4 to TRBJ2-5; TRBD1 agrees at 9 bases. CDR3 size: 15 residues. Trimming took 8 bases from V and 1 from J; bases not matched to a gene: 8. The CDR3 DNA sequence: TGTGCCAGCGGCCGGGACAGGGAGGTCCAAGAGACCCAGTACTTC. Its translation: CASGRDREVQETQYF.

This clonotype was detected many times. The J gene is TRBJ2-4, the V gene TRBV5-6; D call uncertain. The CDR3 is 17 amino acids. The germline gives CDR1 SGHDT, CDR2 YYEEEE. V was pared by 0 bases and J by 0 bases, with 13 bases between. DNA for the CDR3: TGTGCCAGCAGCTTGGCTCGGCACGGCTTAGCCAAAAACATTCAGTACTTC. This codes for CASSLARHGLAKNIQYF.

CDR3 bases: TGTGCCAGCAGTCCCCCGCGGCAGGGACCCTACAATGAGCAGTTCTTC. This gives the protein CASSPPRQGPYNEQFF. The genes are TRBV28 and TRBJ2-1; possibly TRBD1 or TRBD2 for D (5 bases each). The germline V and J ends were trimmed by 5 bases and 2 bases, with 16 bases remaining between them. Germline values: CDR1 MDHEN, CDR2 SYDVKM. The CDR3 sequence is 16 residues long.

This clonotype was detected ten times or more. This chain links TRBV7-9 with TRBJ2-7; D not certain. Per the germline V gene, CDR1 is SEHNR and CDR2 is FQNEAQ (reference sequence). V shed 5 bases and J shed 3 bases, with 17 bases lying between them. The CDR3 extends over 15 amino acids. Written as DNA, the CDR3 is TGTGCCAGCAGCGCGGACCTGACACCTTACTACGAGCAGTACGTC. This translates into CASSADLTPYYEQYV.

The chain recombines TRBV7-7 with TRBJ2-1; D call uncertain. There are 13 residues in the CDR3. V dropped 0 bases and J dropped 8 bases, with 8 bases sitting between them. Germline loops: CDR1 SSHAT, CDR2 FNYEAQ (reference sequence). CDR3 loop: CASSLAQWHEQFF. CDR3 nucleotide sequence: TGTGCCAGCAGCTTAGCTCAGTGGCATGAGCAGTTCTTC.